This TCR beta chain derives from a study of blood T cell repertoires in COVID-19. V dropped 5 bases and J dropped 1 base, with 14 bases sitting between them. CDR3 length: 16 residues. Per germline, CDR1 LNHDA and CDR2 SQIVND (reference sequence). Assay: immunoSEQ multiplex PCR; the TCRdb copy retains only in-frame clones and omits some. The top ten clones hold 4.3% of a sample with around 270,000 clones, 70% to 90% of them seen once. Grouping used clinical history reported by participants in a survey and questionnaire. Either two negative PCRs, clearance, or symptom resolution qualified Cohort 3 donors as recovered.

V and J are TRBV19 and TRBJ2-2, with D possibly TRBD1 on 6 matching bases. This receptor was identified in a woman between 25 and 40 years old who had recovered from COVID-19. The sequenced material came from PBMCs or T cells enriched from blood (not recorded which). The CDR3 loop is CASSDWTEQNTGELFF. The DNA for the CDR3 is TGTGCCAGTAGTGACTGGACAGAACAGAACACCGGGGAGCTGTTTTTT. Drawing the rest from reference TRBV19 and TRBJ2-2, the complete variable domain is DGGITQSPKYLFRKEGQNVTLSCEQNLNHDAMYWYRQDPGQGLRLIYYSQIVNDFQKGDIAEGYSVSREKKESFPLTVTSAQKNPTAFYLCASSDWTEQNTGELFFGEGSRLTVL.